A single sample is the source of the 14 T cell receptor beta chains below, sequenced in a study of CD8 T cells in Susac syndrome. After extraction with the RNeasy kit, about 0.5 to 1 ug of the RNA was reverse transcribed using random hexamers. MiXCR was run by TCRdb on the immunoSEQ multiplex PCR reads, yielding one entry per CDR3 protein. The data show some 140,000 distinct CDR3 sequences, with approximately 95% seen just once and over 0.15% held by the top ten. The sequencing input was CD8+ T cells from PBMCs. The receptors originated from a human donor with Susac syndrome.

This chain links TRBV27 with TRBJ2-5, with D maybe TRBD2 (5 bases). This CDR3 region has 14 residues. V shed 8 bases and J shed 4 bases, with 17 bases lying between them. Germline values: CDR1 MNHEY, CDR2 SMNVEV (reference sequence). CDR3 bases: TGTGCCAGCGTATCTAGAGCGGCGATAGAGACCCAGTACTTC. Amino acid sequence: CASVSRAAIETQYF.

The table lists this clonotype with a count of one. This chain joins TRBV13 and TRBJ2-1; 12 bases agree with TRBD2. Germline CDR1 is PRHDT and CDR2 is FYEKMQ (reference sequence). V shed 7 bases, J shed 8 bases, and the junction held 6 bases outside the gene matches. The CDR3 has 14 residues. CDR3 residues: CASIWTSGTYEQFF. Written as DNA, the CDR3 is TGTGCCAGCATCTGGACTAGCGGGACCTATGAGCAGTTCTTC.

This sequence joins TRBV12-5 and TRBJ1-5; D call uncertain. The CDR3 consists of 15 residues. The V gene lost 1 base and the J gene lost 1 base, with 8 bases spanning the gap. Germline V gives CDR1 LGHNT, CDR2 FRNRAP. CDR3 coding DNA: TGTGCTAGTGGTTTGGGAGACGGGAGCAATCAGCCCCAGCATTTT. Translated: CASGLGDGSNQPQHF.

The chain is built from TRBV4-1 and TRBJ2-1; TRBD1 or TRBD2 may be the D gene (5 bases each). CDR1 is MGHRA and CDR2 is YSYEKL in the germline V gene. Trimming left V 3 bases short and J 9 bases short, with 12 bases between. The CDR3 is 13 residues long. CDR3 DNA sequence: TGCGCCAGCAGCCATCCGGGTGGGACTGAGCAGTTCTTC. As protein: CASSHPGGTEQFF.

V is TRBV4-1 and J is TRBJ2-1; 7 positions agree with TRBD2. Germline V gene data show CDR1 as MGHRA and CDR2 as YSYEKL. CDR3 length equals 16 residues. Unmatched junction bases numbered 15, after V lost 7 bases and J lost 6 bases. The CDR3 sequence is CASTTERGDPLNEQFF. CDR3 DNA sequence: TGCGCCAGCACAACAGAGCGGGGAGACCCCCTCAATGAGCAGTTCTTC.

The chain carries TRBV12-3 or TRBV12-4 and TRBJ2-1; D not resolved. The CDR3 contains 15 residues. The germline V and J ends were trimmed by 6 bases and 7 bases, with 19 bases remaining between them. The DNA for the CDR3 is TGTGCCAGCAGCCCCTTTATCGGACGAATGAATGAGCAGTTCTTC. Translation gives CASSPFIGRMNEQFF.

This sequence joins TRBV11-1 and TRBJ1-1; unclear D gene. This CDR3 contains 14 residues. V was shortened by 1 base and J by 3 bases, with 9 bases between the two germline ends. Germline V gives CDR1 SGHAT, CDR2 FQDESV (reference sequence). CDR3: CASSLGLGDTEAFF. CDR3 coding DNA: TGTGCCAGCAGCTTAGGGCTGGGCGACACTGAAGCTTTCTTT.

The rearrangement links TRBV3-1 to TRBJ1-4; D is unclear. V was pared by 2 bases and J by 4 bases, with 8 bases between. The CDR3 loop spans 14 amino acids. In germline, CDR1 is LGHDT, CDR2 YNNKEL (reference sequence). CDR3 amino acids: CASSQLPSNEKLFF. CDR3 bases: TGTGCCAGCAGCCAACTTCCGAGTAATGAAAAACTGTTTTTT.

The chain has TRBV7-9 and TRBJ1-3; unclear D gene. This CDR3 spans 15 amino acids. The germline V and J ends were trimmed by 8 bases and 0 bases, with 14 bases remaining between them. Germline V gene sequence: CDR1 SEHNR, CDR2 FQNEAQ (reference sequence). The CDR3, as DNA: TGTGCCAGCGTCGACCCAGGACTCTCTGGAAACACCATATATTTT. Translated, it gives CASVDPGLSGNTIYF.

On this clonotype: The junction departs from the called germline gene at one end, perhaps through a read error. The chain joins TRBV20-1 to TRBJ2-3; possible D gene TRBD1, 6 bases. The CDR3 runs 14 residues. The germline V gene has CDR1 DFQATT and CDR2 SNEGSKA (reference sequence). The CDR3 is CSARAGVGADTQYF. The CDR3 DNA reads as TGCAGTGCAAGAGCAGGGGTGGGCGCAGATACGCAGTATTTT.

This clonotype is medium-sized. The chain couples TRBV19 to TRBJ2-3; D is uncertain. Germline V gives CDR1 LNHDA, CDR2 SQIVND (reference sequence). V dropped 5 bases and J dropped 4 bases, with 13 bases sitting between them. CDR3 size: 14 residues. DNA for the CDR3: TGTGCCAGTAGTCTCCTGCCCGGATCAGATACGCAGTATTTT. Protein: CASSLLPGSDTQYF.

The CDR3 is CSVVFVGYQETQYF. CDR3 coding DNA: TGCAGCGTTGTCTTCGTGGGGTACCAAGAGACCCAGTACTTC. The chain couples TRBV29-1 to TRBJ2-5; unclear D gene. The germline V gene has CDR1 SQVTM and CDR2 ANQGSEA. The V end lost 4 bases, the J end lost 0 bases, and 12 bases lay between the germline ends. The CDR3 is made up of 14 amino acids. Supplemented by reference TRBV29-1 and TRBJ2-5, the full variable domain reads SAVISQKPSRDICQRGTSLTIQCQVDSQVTMMFWYRQQPGQSLTLIATANQGSEATYESGFVIDKFPISRPNLTFSTLTVSNMSPEDSSIYLCSVVFVGYQETQYFGPGTRLLVL.

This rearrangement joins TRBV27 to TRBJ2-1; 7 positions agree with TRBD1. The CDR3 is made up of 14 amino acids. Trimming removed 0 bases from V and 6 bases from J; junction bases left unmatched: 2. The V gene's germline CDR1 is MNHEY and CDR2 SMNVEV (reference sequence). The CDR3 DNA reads TGTGCCAGCAGTTTATCGGCAGGGGGCAATGAGCAGTTCTTC. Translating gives CASSLSAGGNEQFF.

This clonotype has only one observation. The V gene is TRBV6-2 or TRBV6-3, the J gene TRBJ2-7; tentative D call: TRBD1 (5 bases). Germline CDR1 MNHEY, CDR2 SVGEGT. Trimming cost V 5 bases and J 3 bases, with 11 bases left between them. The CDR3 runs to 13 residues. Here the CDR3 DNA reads TGTGCCAGCAGTCCTGGACACATCTACGAGCAGTACTTC. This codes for CASSPGHIYEQYF.